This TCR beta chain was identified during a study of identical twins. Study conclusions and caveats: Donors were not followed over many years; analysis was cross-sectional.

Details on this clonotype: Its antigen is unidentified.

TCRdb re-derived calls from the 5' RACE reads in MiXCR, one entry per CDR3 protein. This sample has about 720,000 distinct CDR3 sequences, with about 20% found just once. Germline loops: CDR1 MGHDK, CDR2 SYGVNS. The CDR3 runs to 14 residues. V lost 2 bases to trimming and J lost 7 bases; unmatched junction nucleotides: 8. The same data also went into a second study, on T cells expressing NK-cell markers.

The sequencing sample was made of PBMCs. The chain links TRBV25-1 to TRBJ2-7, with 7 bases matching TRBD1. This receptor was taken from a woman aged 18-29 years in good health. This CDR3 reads CASSEAGTVSEQYF. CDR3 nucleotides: TGTGCCAGCAGTGAAGCCGGGACAGTTTCTGAGCAGTACTTC.